This T cell receptor beta chain is from a study of Tregs in tolerant kidney transplant recipients. General study findings and limits: Validation in larger populations is needed because few patients were studied.

Some clones are missing from TCRdb's copy, which holds only in-frame ones; the method was immunoSEQ multiplex PCR. Of around 78,000 clones in the sample, roughly 90% are singletons; the top ten hold approximately 0.33%. A single count supports this clone. Antigen specificity is unknown. Germline V CDR1 and CDR2: SNHLY, FYNNEI. Trimming at V came to 3 bases and at J to 9 bases, leaving 8 bases not matched to a gene. The CDR3 totals 15 residues. Specimen: Tregs from blood, collected before the transplant. The V call is TRBV2, the J call TRBJ2-2; TRBD2 agrees at 9 bases. The TCR sequence derives from a human donor who received a combined kidney and bone marrow transplant. This chain's CDR3 is CASSDAGGPTRELFF. The DNA for the CDR3 is TGTGCCAGCAGTGACGCGGGAGGGCCAACTCGGGAGCTGTTTTTT.